This T cell receptor (beta chain) was captured in a study of blood T cell repertoires in COVID-19. Looking at the study overall: From the United States, Italy and Spain came samples of acute and convalescent COVID-19.

Per the authors' pipeline: Using reference gene primer amplification, nucleated cell counts were estimated. The protocol was immunoSEQ multiplex PCR, while the TCRdb copy is restricted to in-frame clones and leaves out a portion. The DNA gave D and trimming, while V, J and clone size come from that table. Here the sample spans 150,000 to 200,000 clones, about 82% being singletons. This clone has just one count. The CDR3 is made up of 14 amino acids. Germline V gene lookup returns CDR1 SGHDN and CDR2 FVKESK. V lost 6 bases and J 3 bases, leaving 14 bases between the germline ends. Living in 24 US areas, the participants were between roughly 18 and 95 years of age. Participants' own reports of clinical history determined their cohort assignment.

The rearrangement uses TRBV14 and TRBJ2-5, with TRBD2 as a possible D gene (5 bases). The receptor comes from a woman aged 25 to 39 who had recovered from COVID-19. The material sequenced was PBMCs or T cells enriched from blood (not recorded which). In DNA form, the CDR3 reads TGTGCCAGCAGTTTAGCGAAAAAAAAAGAGACCCAGTACTTC. Its translation: CASSLAKKKETQYF.